Detailed here is one T cell receptor (beta chain). The sample comes from a study of blood T cell repertoires in COVID-19. The ends were cut back, 4 bases at V and 8 bases at J, with 9 bases in the middle. This CDR3 spans 12 amino acids. Germline loops: CDR1 SNHLY, CDR2 FYNNEI. Clones were read by immunoSEQ multiplex PCR, and TCRdb kept only the in-frame ones, dropping some. The sample consists of 250,000 to 350,000 clones, approximately 90% of them appearing once. Sample: peripheral blood. This rearrangement joins TRBV2 to TRBJ2-1; tentative D call: TRBD2 (5 bases). The receptor was derived from a woman between 45 and 65 years old who had recovered from COVID-19. CDR3 loop: CASSGARDEQFF. The CDR3 region has the DNA TGTGCCAGCAGTGGAGCGAGGGATGAGCAGTTCTTC. The whole variable domain, remainder taken from reference TRBV2 and TRBJ2-1, is EPEVTQTPSHQVTQMGQEVILRCVPISNHLYFYWYRQILGQKVEFLVSFYNNEISEKSEIFDDQFSVERPDGSNFTLKIRSTKLEDSAMYFCASSGARDEQFFGPGTRLTVL.